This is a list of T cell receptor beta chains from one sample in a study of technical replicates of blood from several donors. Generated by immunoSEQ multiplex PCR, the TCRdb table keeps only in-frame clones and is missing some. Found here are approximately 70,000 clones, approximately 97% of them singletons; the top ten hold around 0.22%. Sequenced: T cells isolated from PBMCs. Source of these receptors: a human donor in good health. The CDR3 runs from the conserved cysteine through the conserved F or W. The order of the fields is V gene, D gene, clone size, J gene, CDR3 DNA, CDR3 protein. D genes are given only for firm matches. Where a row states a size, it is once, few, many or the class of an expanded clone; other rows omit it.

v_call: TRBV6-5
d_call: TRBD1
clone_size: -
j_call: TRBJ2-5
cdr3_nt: TGTGCCAGCAGTCACCCTATCAGGGGGTCAGGGGCCCAGTACTTC
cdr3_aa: CASSHPIRGSGAQYF

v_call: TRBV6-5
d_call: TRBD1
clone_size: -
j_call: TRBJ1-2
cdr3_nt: TGTGCCAGCAGGTCCGGGACAGGGGCCTATGGCTACACCTTC
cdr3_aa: CASRSGTGAYGYTF

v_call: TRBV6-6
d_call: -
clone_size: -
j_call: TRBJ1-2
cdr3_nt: TGTGCCAGCAGCCACTACGGGCGGGACGGCTACACCTTC
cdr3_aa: CASSHYGRDGYTF

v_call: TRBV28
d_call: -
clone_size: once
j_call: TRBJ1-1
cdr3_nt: TGTGCCAGCAGCTACCATCAGGGGAGTGGCACTGAAGCTTTCTTT
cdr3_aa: CASSYHQGSGTEAFF

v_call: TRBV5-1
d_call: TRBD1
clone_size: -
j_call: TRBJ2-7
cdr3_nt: TGCGCCAGCAGCTTGGCCCAGGCAGGGGGCATCGAGCAGTACTTC
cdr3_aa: CASSLAQAGGIEQYF

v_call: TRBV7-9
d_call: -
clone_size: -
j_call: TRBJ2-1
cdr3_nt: TGTGCCAGCAGCCGGAGGGTGGACTGGAACTCCTACAATGAGCAGTTCTTC
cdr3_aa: CASSRRVDWNSYNEQFF

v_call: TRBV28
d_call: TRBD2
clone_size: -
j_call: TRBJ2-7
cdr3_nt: TGTGCCAGCACGGGGACTAGCGGGTACGACTACGAGCAGTACTTC
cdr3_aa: CASTGTSGYDYEQYF

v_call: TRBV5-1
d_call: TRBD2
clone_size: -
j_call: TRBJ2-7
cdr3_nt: TGCGCCAGCAGCTTTAAGGCTAGCGGGGTCTACGAGCAGTACTTC
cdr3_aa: CASSFKASGVYEQYF

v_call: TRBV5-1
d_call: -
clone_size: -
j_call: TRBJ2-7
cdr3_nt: TGCGCCAGCAGCTCGGTTGGAGACGGGGAGCAGTACTTC
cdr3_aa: CASSSVGDGEQYF

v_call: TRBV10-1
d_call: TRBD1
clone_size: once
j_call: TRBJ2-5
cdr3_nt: TGCGCCAGCAGTGAGCAAATAGCAGGGGGTGCGACCCAGTACTTC
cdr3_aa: CASSEQIAGGATQYF

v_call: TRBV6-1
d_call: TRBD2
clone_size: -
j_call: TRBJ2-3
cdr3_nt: TGTGCCAGCAGTGAATGGGCAATACTAGCGGCAGACACAGATACGCAGTATTTT
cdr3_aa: CASSEWAILAADTDTQYF

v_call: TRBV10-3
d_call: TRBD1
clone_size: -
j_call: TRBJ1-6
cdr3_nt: TGTGCCATCGGGGCTCGACAGGGAGAAGTGAATTCACCCCTCCACTTT
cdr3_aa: CAIGARQGEVNSPLHF

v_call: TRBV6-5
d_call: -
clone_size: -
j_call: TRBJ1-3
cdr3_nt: TGTGCCAGCAGTTACGGACTGCGGGGAAACACCATATATTTT
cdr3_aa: CASSYGLRGNTIYF

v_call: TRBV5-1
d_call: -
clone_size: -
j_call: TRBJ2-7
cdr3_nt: TGCGCCAGCAGCTTAACCCCACTATCTCTAACTAGCTCCTACGAGCAGTACTTC
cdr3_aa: CASSLTPLSLTSSYEQYF

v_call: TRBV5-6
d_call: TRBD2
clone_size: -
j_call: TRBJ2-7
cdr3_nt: TGTGCCAGCAGCCCAACTAGCGGGTACGAGCAGTACTTC
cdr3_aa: CASSPTSGYEQYF

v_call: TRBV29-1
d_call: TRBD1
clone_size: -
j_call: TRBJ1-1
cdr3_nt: TGCAGCGCCAGGGACAGCCTGAACACTGAAGCTTTCTTT
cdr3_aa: CSARDSLNTEAFF